This is a list of T cell receptor beta chains from one sample in a study of T cells after yellow fever vaccination. Each CDR3 protein gets one entry after TCRdb re-called the 5' RACE reads with MiXCR. The sample lists a few hundred thousand distinct CDR3 sequences; approximately 9% were seen once. This specimen was PBMCs, taken on the day of the first yellow fever vaccination. The receptors were gathered from a man aged 18 to 29 who received the YFV17D yellow fever vaccine. The CDR3 runs from the conserved cysteine through the conserved F or W.

j_call: TRBJ2-2
cdr3_length: 15
v_call: TRBV20-1
cdr3_aa: CSARDQWVATGELFF

j_call: TRBJ2-5
cdr3_length: 14
v_call: TRBV7-9
cdr3_aa: CASSPRDLQETQYF

j_call: TRBJ1-3
cdr3_length: 14
v_call: TRBV19
cdr3_aa: CASSITGSGYTIYF

j_call: TRBJ1-1
cdr3_length: 15
v_call: TRBV7-4
cdr3_aa: CASSLRGHTNTEAFF

j_call: TRBJ1-1
cdr3_length: 14
v_call: TRBV27
cdr3_aa: CGSSFKAANPEAFF

j_call: TRBJ2-3
cdr3_length: 14
v_call: TRBV12-5
cdr3_aa: CASGLGQGTDTQYF

j_call: TRBJ2-2
cdr3_length: 17
v_call: TRBV12-3/TRBV12-4
cdr3_aa: CASSSRLGREFSGELFF

j_call: TRBJ2-3
cdr3_length: 15
v_call: TRBV20-1
cdr3_aa: CSARDSGGRPDTQYF

j_call: TRBJ2-3
cdr3_length: 13
v_call: TRBV4-2
cdr3_aa: CASSQESVGTQYF

j_call: TRBJ2-7
cdr3_length: 15
v_call: TRBV5-1
cdr3_aa: CASSLHDGSSYEQYF

j_call: TRBJ1-2
cdr3_length: 13
v_call: TRBV27
cdr3_aa: CASGKTGINGYTF

j_call: TRBJ2-3
cdr3_length: 17
v_call: TRBV7-2
cdr3_aa: CASSLVMAGTGGDTQYF

j_call: TRBJ2-2
cdr3_length: 17
v_call: TRBV11-2
cdr3_aa: CASSLVNRGSDTGELFF

j_call: TRBJ1-5
cdr3_length: 16
v_call: TRBV7-2
cdr3_aa: CASSPEVGYTMVPQHF

j_call: TRBJ1-5
cdr3_length: 15
v_call: TRBV7-2
cdr3_aa: CASSFDRASNQPQHF

j_call: TRBJ1-3
cdr3_length: 14
v_call: TRBV6-5
cdr3_aa: CASSYSTGGNTIYF

j_call: TRBJ1-5
cdr3_length: 11
v_call: TRBV10-3
cdr3_aa: CAISEGGPQHF

j_call: TRBJ1-2
cdr3_length: 18
v_call: TRBV12-3/TRBV12-4
cdr3_aa: CTCSLGAGGTGAAWGYTF

j_call: TRBJ2-2
cdr3_length: 17
v_call: TRBV3-1
cdr3_aa: CASSPRQRGRNTGELFF

j_call: TRBJ2-2
cdr3_length: 15
v_call: TRBV7-2
cdr3_aa: CASSLYSIFSGELFF

j_call: TRBJ2-7
cdr3_length: 14
v_call: TRBV9
cdr3_aa: CASSAGQGGYEQYF

j_call: TRBJ2-1
cdr3_length: 14
v_call: TRBV29-1
cdr3_aa: CSVVPSGVNNEQFF

j_call: TRBJ2-2
cdr3_length: 18
v_call: TRBV6-1
cdr3_aa: CASSGGGLAGKNTGELFF

j_call: TRBJ1-5
cdr3_length: 15
v_call: TRBV9
cdr3_aa: CASSRGVNSNQPQHF

j_call: TRBJ2-7
cdr3_length: 16
v_call: TRBV5-1
cdr3_aa: CASSLTGDRGRDEQYF

j_call: TRBJ1-1
cdr3_length: 14
v_call: TRBV5-1
cdr3_aa: CASSGDRMNTEAFF

j_call: TRBJ2-5
cdr3_length: 14
v_call: TRBV27
cdr3_aa: CASSSGTSFETQYF

j_call: TRBJ2-5
cdr3_length: 14
v_call: TRBV5-5
cdr3_aa: CASSLYRGLETQYF

j_call: TRBJ2-3
cdr3_length: 14
v_call: TRBV5-1
cdr3_aa: CASSPGTSADTQYF

j_call: TRBJ1-2
cdr3_length: 18
v_call: TRBV5-4
cdr3_aa: CASSLGDRGHPDGMGYTF

j_call: TRBJ2-2
cdr3_length: 15
v_call: TRBV7-3
cdr3_aa: CASSPGPPPAGELFF

j_call: TRBJ1-1
cdr3_length: 15
v_call: TRBV7-2
cdr3_aa: CASSSGGTGGTEAFF

j_call: TRBJ1-2
cdr3_length: 13
v_call: TRBV12-3/TRBV12-4
cdr3_aa: CASSLRRLDGYTF

j_call: TRBJ1-1
cdr3_length: 12
v_call: TRBV25-1
cdr3_aa: CASSDTGLEAFF

j_call: TRBJ2-1
cdr3_length: 14
v_call: TRBV5-1
cdr3_aa: CASSLDPLSNEQFF

j_call: TRBJ2-3
cdr3_length: 14
v_call: TRBV7-2
cdr3_aa: CASSLAGGTDTQYF

j_call: TRBJ1-2
cdr3_length: 12
v_call: TRBV10-3
cdr3_aa: CATGLPDRGYTF

j_call: TRBJ1-2
cdr3_length: 14
v_call: TRBV19
cdr3_aa: CASRNSPGLYGYTF

j_call: TRBJ2-3
cdr3_length: 16
v_call: TRBV20-1
cdr3_aa: CSARLAGGMTSDTQYF

j_call: TRBJ2-7
cdr3_length: 16
v_call: TRBV6-2/TRBV6-3
cdr3_aa: CASSFPLGDSSYEQYF

j_call: TRBJ1-2
cdr3_length: 11
v_call: TRBV12-3/TRBV12-4
cdr3_aa: CASSSGVGYTF

j_call: TRBJ1-5
cdr3_length: 14
v_call: TRBV19
cdr3_aa: CASSMSRRDQPQHF

j_call: TRBJ2-7
cdr3_length: 13
v_call: TRBV10-3
cdr3_aa: CAITGDTAYEQYF

j_call: TRBJ2-2
cdr3_length: 14
v_call: TRBV7-2
cdr3_aa: CASSLATGNGELFF

j_call: TRBJ2-1
cdr3_length: 16
v_call: TRBV12-3/TRBV12-4
cdr3_aa: CASSLVGGGSYNEQFF

j_call: TRBJ2-5
cdr3_length: 14
v_call: TRBV5-1
cdr3_aa: CASSLGSSEETQYF

j_call: TRBJ1-4
cdr3_length: 13
v_call: TRBV5-6
cdr3_aa: CASSLDRTEKLFF

j_call: TRBJ2-1
cdr3_length: 16
v_call: TRBV9
cdr3_aa: CASTDRGLQPTNEQFF

j_call: TRBJ1-1
cdr3_length: 12
v_call: TRBV2
cdr3_aa: CASISVNTEAFF

j_call: TRBJ1-5
cdr3_length: 15
v_call: TRBV7-9
cdr3_aa: CASSPLGGQDQPQHF

j_call: TRBJ2-3
cdr3_length: 15
v_call: TRBV7-2
cdr3_aa: CASSLLGGATDTQYF

j_call: TRBJ2-3
cdr3_length: 14
v_call: TRBV6-2/TRBV6-3
cdr3_aa: CASFDRVMADTQYF